These T cell receptor beta chains were read from a single sample in a study of monozygotic twins with inflammatory bowel disease. TCRdb reprocessed the 5' RACE reads and reports one entry per CDR3 protein, with no DNA. Reported are 40,000 to 45,000 distinct CDR3 sequences; the ten largest clones contain around 5.3%. Sequencing used blood. The receptor source for this set is a human donor with ulcerative colitis or Crohn's disease, or a healthy co-twin of an affected twin (not recorded which). Each CDR3 is given with its conserved first and last residue. Expanded clones get a size class; other rows say once, few or many, or leave the size out.

size: NA
V: TRBV9
J: TRBJ1-3
CDR3: CASRPGGQGGSGNTIYF

size: NA
V: TRBV14
J: TRBJ2-1
CDR3: CASSRRLALYNEQFF

size: NA
V: TRBV5-1
J: TRBJ2-3
CDR3: CASCRTSGQDTQYF

size: NA
V: TRBV10-3
J: TRBJ2-3
CDR3: CAISESALAGAQNTQYF

size: NA
V: TRBV19
J: TRBJ2-2
CDR3: CASWTGTRKGTGELFF

size: NA
V: TRBV10-3
J: TRBJ2-3
CDR3: CASRGGPDTQYF

size: NA
V: TRBV29-1
J: TRBJ1-1
CDR3: CSVVLGAQMNTEAFF

size: NA
V: TRBV5-5
J: TRBJ2-1
CDR3: CASSLGLIALYNEQFF

size: NA
V: TRBV12-3/TRBV12-4
J: TRBJ1-4
CDR3: CASSPVRGAVVNEKLFF

size: NA
V: TRBV11-2
J: TRBJ2-3
CDR3: CASSSTTGWRDTQYF

size: NA
V: TRBV10-2
J: TRBJ2-1
CDR3: CGPGKGLPPETYNEQFF

size: NA
V: TRBV5-1
J: TRBJ2-4
CDR3: CASSRGDGNIQYF

size: NA
V: TRBV20-1
J: TRBJ1-1
CDR3: CSARGGGPDTEAFF

size: NA
V: TRBV28
J: TRBJ2-7
CDR3: CATRQGRAGEQYF

size: NA
V: TRBV4-3
J: TRBJ1-1
CDR3: CASSLRVETEAFF

size: NA
V: TRBV5-1
J: TRBJ2-2
CDR3: CASSLERYRPTGELFF

size: NA
V: TRBV25-1
J: TRBJ2-5
CDR3: CASREFGSLTETQYF

size: NA
V: TRBV7-6
J: TRBJ2-7
CDR3: CASSLRGQGAYEQYF

size: NA
V: TRBV4-3
J: TRBJ2-1
CDR3: CASSQDRGGTQFF

size: NA
V: TRBV10-3
J: TRBJ2-3
CDR3: CATTREAADTQYF

size: NA
V: TRBV12-3/TRBV12-4
J: TRBJ2-6
CDR3: CASCRGASSGANVLTF

size: NA
V: TRBV29-1
J: TRBJ2-7
CDR3: CSVGSSSYEQYF

size: NA
V: TRBV2
J: TRBJ1-5
CDR3: CASTMDRDQVDSNQPQHF

size: NA
V: TRBV7-9
J: TRBJ2-7
CDR3: CASSLAGRRTYEQYF

size: NA
V: TRBV7-8
J: TRBJ2-1
CDR3: CASSLRSGGSFRYYNEQFF

size: NA
V: TRBV6-5
J: TRBJ2-7
CDR3: CASEKLRTAGLYEQYF

size: NA
V: TRBV29-1
J: TRBJ2-1
CDR3: CSVAVHKNEQFF

size: medium-sized
V: TRBV4-1
J: TRBJ2-1
CDR3: CASSQASGSYNEQFF

size: NA
V: TRBV24-1
J: TRBJ1-2
CDR3: CATSKGGGYTF

size: NA
V: TRBV5-4
J: TRBJ2-1
CDR3: CASSFTGLAGVDEQFF

size: NA
V: TRBV7-2
J: TRBJ2-1
CDR3: CASSLSWAGGPDEQFF

size: NA
V: TRBV12-3/TRBV12-4
J: TRBJ1-1
CDR3: CASSSRGQTEAFF

size: NA
V: TRBV7-9
J: TRBJ2-1
CDR3: CASSSPTTSGATNEQFF

size: medium-sized
V: TRBV20-1
J: TRBJ1-2
CDR3: CSATDPGQGVGNYGYTF

size: NA
V: TRBV12-3/TRBV12-4
J: TRBJ2-1
CDR3: CASSLVGSEQFF

size: NA
V: TRBV14
J: TRBJ2-5
CDR3: CASSQDSNAVRTQYF